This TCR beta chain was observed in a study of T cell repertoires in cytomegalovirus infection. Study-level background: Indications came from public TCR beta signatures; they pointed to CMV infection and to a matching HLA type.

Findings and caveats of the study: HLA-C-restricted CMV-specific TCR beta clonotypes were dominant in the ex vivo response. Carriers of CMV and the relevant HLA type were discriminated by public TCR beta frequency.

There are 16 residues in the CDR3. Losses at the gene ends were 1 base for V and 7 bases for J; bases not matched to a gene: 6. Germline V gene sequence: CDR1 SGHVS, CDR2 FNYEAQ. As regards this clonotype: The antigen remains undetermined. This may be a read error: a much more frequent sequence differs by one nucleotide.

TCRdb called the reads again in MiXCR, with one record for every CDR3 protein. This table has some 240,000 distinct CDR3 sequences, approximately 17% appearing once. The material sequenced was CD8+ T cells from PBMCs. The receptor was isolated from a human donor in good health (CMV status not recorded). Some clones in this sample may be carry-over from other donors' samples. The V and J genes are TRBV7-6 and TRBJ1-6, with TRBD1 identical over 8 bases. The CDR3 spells CASSLGTWDRNSPLHF. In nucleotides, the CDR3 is TGTGCCAGCAGCTTAGGAACTTGGGACAGGAATTCACCCCTCCACTTT.